Detailed here is one TCR beta chain. This entry is derived from a study of blood T cell repertoires in COVID-19. Study context: Collection of acute and convalescent COVID-19 samples took place in the United States, Italy and Spain.

With 4 bases removed from V and 1 base from J, the gap between germline ends came to 2 bases. The CDR3 is made up of 11 amino acids. Per germline, CDR1 GTSNPN and CDR2 SVGIG (reference sequence). Study processing details: Counts of nucleated cells, estimated from reference gene primer amplification, were obtained. Measured with immunoSEQ multiplex PCR; TCRdb has only the in-frame clones, and not every one. The D gene and trimming were derived from the DNA, and the V and J assignments and clone size from that table. The table lists about 120,000 clones, approximately 90% of them singletons. The sequenced sample consisted of peripheral blood. The chain has TRBV30 and TRBJ1-3; unclear D gene. The sequence came from a man aged 45 to 65 with acute or convalescent COVID-19. CDR3 sequence: CAWISGNTIYF. CDR3 DNA: TGTGCCTGGATATCTGGAAACACCATATATTTT.